This TCR beta chain emerged from a study of blood T cell repertoires in COVID-19. The overall study: Acute and convalescent COVID-19 samples came from the United States, Italy and Spain. From T cells, B-cell-depleted T cells, or PBMCs came the material, which was cDNA or gDNA.

Per the study methods: Amplified reference gene primers provided the basis for estimating nucleated cell counts. Generated by immunoSEQ multiplex PCR, the TCRdb table keeps only in-frame clones and is missing some. The DNA was the basis for D and trimming; V, J and clone size are from that table. The table includes about 33,000 clones, around 88% detected once. The CDR3 spans 14 residues. The V gene's germline CDR1 is LGHNA and CDR2 YNFKEQ. The J segment lost 7 bases and the V segment lost 2 bases, leaving 6 bases of the junction unmatched. The sequencing sample was made of peripheral blood. The chain combines TRBV4-2 with TRBJ2-7; 9 nucleotides align to TRBD1. This clonotype was sampled from a human donor in a cohort sampled during active COVID-19. The CDR3 here is CASSQPGQGPEQYF. The CDR3 region has the DNA TGTGCCAGCAGCCAACCCGGACAGGGGCCGGAGCAGTACTTC.